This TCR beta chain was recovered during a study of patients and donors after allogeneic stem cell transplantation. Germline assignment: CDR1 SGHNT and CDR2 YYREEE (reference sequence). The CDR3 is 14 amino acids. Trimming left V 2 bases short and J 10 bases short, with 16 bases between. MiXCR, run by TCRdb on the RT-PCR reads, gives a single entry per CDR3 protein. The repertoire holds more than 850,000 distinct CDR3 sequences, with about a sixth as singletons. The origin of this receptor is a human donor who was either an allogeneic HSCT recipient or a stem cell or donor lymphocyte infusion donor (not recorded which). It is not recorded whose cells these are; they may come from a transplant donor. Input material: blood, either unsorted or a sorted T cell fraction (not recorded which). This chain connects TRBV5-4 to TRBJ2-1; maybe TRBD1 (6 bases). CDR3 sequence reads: CASSFTGSRGEQFF. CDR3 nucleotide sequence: TGTGCCAGCAGCTTTACAGGGTCAAGAGGGGAGCAGTTCTTC.